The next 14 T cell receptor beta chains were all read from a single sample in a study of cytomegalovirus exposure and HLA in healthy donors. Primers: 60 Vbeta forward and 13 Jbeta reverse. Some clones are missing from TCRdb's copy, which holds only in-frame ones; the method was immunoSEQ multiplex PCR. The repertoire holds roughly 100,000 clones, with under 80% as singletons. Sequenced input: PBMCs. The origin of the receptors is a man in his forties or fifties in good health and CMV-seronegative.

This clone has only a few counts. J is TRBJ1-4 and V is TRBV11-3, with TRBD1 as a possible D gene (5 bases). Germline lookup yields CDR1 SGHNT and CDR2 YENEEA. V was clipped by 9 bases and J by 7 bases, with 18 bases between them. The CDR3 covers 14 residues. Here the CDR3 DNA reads TGTGCCAGGGATGTAGCGGGGGGGGGTGAAAAACTGTTTTTT. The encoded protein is CARDVAGGGEKLFF.

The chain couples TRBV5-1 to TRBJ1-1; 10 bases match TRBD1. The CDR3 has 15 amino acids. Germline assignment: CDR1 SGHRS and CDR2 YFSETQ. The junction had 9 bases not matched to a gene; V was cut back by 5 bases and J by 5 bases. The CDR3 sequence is CASRPGQGESTEAFF. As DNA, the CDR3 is TGCGCCAGCAGACCCGGACAGGGGGAGAGTACTGAAGCTTTCTTT.

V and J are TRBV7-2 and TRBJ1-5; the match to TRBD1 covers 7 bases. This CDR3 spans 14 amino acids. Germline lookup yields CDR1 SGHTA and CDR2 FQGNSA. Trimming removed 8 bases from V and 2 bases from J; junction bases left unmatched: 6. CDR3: CASAPGTGNQPQHF. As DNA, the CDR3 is TGTGCCAGCGCTCCCGGGACAGGCAATCAGCCCCAGCATTTT.

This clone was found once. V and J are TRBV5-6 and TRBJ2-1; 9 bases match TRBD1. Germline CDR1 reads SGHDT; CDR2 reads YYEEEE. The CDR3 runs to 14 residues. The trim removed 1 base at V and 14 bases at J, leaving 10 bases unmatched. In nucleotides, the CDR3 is TGTGCCAGCAGCTTGTGGGACAGGGAAAATCTGAAGTTCTTC. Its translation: CASSLWDRENLKFF.

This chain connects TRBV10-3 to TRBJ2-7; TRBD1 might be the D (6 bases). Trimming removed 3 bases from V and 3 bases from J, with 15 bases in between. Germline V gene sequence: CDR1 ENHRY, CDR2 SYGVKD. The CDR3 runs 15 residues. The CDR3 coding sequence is TGTGCCATCAGTGATAGTATGACAGGAGGCTACGAGCAGTACTTC. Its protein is CAISDSMTGGYEQYF.

CDR3 in DNA: TGTGCCAGCAGCTTGGGGCAGGGCCTAGAGGTAGAGACCCAGTACTTC. It codes for CASSLGQGLEVETQYF. This rearrangement joins TRBV5-8 to TRBJ2-5; possible D gene TRBD1, 5 bases. The germline CDR1 and CDR2 sequences are SGHTS and YDEGEE. The CDR3 contains 16 residues. The ends were cut back, 0 bases at V and 4 bases at J, with 16 bases in the middle.

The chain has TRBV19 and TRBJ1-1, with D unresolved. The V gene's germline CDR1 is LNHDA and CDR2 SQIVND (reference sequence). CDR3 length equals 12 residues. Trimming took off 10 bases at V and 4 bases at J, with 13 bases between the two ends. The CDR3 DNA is TGTGCCACTTCCCCGGGAGGCACTGAAGCTTTCTTT. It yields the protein CATSPGGTEAFF.

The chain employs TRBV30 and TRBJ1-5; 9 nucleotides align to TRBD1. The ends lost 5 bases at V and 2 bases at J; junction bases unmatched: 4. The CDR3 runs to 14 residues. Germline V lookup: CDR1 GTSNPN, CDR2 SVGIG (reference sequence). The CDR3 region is CAWGTGYGNQPQHF. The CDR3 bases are TGTGCCTGGGGGACAGGGTATGGCAATCAGCCCCAGCATTTT.

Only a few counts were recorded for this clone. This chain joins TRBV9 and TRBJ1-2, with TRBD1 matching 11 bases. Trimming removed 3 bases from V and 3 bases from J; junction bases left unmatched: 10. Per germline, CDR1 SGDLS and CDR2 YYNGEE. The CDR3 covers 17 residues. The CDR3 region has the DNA TGTGCCAGCAGCGGGAGGACAGGGGGCGACTTGGACTATGGCTACACCTTC. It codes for CASSGRTGGDLDYGYTF.

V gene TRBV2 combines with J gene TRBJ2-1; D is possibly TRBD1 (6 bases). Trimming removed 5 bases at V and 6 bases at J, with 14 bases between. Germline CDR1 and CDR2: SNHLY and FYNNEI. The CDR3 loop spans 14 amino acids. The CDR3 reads CASSRHRESNEQFF. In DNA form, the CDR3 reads TGTGCCAGCAGTCGTCACAGGGAAAGCAATGAGCAGTTCTTC.

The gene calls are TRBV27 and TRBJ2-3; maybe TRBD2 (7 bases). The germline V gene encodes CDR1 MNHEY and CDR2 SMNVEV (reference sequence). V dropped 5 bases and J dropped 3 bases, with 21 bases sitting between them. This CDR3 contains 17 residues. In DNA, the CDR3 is TGTGCCAGCAGTCCTCCCTGGGGGCGGGGGATGACAGATACGCAGTATTTT. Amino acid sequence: CASSPPWGRGMTDTQYF.

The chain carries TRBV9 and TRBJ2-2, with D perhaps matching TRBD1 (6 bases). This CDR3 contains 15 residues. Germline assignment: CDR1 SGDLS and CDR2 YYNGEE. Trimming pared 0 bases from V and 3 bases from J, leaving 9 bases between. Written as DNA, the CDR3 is TGTGCCAGCAGCGTAGGGGACACCTACACCGGGGAGCTGTTTTTT. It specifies CASSVGDTYTGELFF.

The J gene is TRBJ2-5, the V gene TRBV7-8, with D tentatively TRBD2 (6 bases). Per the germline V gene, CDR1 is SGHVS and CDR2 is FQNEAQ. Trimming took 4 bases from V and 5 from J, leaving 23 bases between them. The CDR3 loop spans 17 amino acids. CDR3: CASSSLVGGVFLETQYF. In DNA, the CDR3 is TGTGCCAGCAGCTCCCTCGTGGGGGGAGTTTTTCTGGAGACCCAGTACTTC. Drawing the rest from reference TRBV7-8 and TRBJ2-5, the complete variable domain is GAGVSQSPRYKVAKRGQDVALRCDPISGHVSLFWYQQALGQGPEFLTYFQNEAQLDKSGLPSDRFFAERPEGSVSTLKIQRTQQEDSAVYLCASSSLVGGVFLETQYFGPGTRLLVL.

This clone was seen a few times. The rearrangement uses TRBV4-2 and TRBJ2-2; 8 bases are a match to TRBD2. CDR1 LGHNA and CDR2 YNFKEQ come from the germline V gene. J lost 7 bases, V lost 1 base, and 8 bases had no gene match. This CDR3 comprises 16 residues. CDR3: CASSQGIGGAVGELFF. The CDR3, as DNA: TGTGCCAGCAGCCAAGGCATCGGGGGGGCGGTCGGGGAGCTGTTTTTT.